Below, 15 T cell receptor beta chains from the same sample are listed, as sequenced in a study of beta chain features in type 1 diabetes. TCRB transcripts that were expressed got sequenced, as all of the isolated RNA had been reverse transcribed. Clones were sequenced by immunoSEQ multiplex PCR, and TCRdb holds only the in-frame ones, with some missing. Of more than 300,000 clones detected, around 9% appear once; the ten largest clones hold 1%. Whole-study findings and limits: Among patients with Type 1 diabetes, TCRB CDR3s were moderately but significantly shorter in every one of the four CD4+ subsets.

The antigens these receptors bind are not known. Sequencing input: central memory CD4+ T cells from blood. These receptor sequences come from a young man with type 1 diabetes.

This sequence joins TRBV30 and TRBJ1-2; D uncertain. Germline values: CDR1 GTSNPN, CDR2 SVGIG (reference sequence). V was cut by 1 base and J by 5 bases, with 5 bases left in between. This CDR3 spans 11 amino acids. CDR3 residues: CAWSAEYGYTF. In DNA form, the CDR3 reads TGTGCCTGGAGTGCCGAGTATGGCTACACCTTC.

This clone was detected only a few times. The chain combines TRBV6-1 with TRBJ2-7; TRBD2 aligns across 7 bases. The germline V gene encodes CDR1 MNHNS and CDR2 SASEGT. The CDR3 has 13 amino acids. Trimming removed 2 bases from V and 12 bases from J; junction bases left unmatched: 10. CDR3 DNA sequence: TGTGCCAGCAGTGAACGGCAGGGAGGGTTAGGGTACTTC. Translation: CASSERQGGLGYF.

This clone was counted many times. CDR3 residues: CASSPGQGTNYGYTF. The CDR3 DNA follows: TGTGCCAGCAGCCCCGGACAGGGTACCAACTATGGCTACACCTTC. The chain carries TRBV7-2 and TRBJ1-2; 8 positions match TRBD1. The CDR3 is 15 amino acids. V trimming: 5 bases; J trimming: 2 bases; junction bases outside the gene matches: 7. Germline V gene sequence: CDR1 SGHTA, CDR2 FQGNSA.

The CDR3, as DNA: TGTGCCAGCAGCTTAGCAATAGCGGGGGGGCCCGTCCAAGAGACCCAGTACTTC. Its protein product is CASSLAIAGGPVQETQYF. The rearrangement joins TRBV7-2 to TRBJ2-5, with 11 nucleotides matching TRBD2. Per germline, CDR1 SGHTA and CDR2 FQGNSA. CDR3 length: 18 residues. V gave up 0 bases and J gave up 1 base; unmatched junction bases: 7.

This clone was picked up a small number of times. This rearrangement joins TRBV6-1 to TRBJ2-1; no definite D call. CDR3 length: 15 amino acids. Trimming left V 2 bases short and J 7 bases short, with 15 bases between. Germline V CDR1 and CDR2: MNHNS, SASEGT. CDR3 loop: CASSELPAPQNEQFF. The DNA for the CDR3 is TGTGCCAGCAGTGAATTACCCGCCCCCCAAAATGAGCAGTTCTTC.

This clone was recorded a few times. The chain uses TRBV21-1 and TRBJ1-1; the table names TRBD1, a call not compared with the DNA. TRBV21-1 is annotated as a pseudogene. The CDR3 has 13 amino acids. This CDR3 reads CASSSHDRVEAFF. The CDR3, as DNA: TGTGCCAGCAGCTCCCACGACAGGGTAGAAGCTTTCTTT.

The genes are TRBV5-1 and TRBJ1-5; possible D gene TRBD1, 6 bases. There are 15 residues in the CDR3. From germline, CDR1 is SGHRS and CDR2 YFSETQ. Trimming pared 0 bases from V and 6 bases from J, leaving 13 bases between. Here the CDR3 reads CASSLDGGGSQPQHF. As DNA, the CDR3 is TGCGCCAGCAGCTTGGATGGAGGGGGTAGTCAGCCCCAGCATTTT.

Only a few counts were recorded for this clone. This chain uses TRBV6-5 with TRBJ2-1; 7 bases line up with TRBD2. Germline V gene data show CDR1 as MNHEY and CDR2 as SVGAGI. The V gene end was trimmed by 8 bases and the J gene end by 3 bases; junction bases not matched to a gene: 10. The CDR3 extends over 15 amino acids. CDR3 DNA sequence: TGTGCCAGCCAGGGACCGGGACTAATCTACAATGAGCAGTTCTTC. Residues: CASQGPGLIYNEQFF.

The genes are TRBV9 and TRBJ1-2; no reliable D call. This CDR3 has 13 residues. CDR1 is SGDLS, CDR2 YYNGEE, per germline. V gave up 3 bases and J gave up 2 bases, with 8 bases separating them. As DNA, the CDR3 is TGTGCCAGCAGCGCCTCAAAGAACTATGGCTACACCTTC. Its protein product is CASSASKNYGYTF.

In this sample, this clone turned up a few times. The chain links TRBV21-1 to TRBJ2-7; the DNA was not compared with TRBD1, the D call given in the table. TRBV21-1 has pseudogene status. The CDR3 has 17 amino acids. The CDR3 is CASDEKKGAGSGYEQYF. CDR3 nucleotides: TGTGCCAGCGATGAAAAGAAAGGGGCAGGGTCAGGATACGAGCAGTACTTC.

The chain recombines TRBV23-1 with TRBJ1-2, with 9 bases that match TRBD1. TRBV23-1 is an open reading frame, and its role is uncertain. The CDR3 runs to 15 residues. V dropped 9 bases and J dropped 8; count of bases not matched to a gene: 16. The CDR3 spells CARSGTGPSGGGYTF. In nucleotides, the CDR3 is TGCGCCAGGTCCGGGACAGGGCCTTCAGGGGGCGGCTACACCTTC.

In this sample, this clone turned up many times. The CDR3 coding sequence is TGTGCCAGCAGCGGGACTAGCGGGGAAAGGGGTACGCAGTATTTT. Translation: CASSGTSGERGTQYF. This chain uses TRBV7-9 with TRBJ2-3; 13 bases agree with TRBD2. The CDR3 loop spans 15 amino acids. Germline CDR1 is SEHNR and CDR2 is FQNEAQ (reference sequence). With 5 bases clipped from V and 8 bases from J, the junction kept 7 bases outside the gene matches.

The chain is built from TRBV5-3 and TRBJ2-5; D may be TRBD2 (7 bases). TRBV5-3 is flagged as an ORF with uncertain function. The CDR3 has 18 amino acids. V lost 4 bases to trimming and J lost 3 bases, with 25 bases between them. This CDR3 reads CARSIEGGGLQNKETQYF. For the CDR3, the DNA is TGTGCCAGAAGCATCGAGGGCGGGGGCCTTCAAAATAAAGAGACCCAGTACTTC.

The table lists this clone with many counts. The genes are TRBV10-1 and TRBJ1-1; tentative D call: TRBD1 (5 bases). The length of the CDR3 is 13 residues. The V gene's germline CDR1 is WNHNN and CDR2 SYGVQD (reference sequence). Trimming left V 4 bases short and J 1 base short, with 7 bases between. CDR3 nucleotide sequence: TGCGCCAGCAGTGGACAGACGAACACTGAAGCTTTCTTT. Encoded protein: CASSGQTNTEAFF.

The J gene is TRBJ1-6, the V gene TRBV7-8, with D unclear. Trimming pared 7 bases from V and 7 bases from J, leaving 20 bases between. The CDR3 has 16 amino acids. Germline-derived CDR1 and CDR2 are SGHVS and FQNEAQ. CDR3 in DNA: TGTGCCAGCACCTTCAGTCCGGGGAATCAAAATTCACCCCTCCACTTT. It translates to CASTFSPGNQNSPLHF. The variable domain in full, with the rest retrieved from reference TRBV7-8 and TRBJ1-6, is GAGVSQSPRYKVAKRGQDVALRCDPISGHVSLFWYQQALGQGPEFLTYFQNEAQLDKSGLPSDRFFAERPEGSVSTLKIQRTQQEDSAVYLCASTFSPGNQNSPLHFGNGTRLTVT.